The text below deals with one TCR beta chain. The antigen is unknown. The CDR3 extends 3 residues past the end of the read, so its final part is completed from the germline J gene. MY09/MY11 PCR detected cervical HPV DNA; dot-blot assigned genotypes. Germline trimming cut 3 bases from V and 7 bases from J; bases unmatched to any gene: 10. CDR3 length equals 15 residues. Looked up from germline, CDR1 is SGHRS and CDR2 is YFSETQ. These data are taken from a study of T cells in women clearing cervical HPV infection. Study-level background: Cases were women with histologically confirmed HPV16-related CIN3 or worse, including 2 invasive cancers. Points from the study as a whole: Controls had more TRBV6-7 (approximately 0.15%) than cases (roughly 0.11%).

This table comes from immunoSEQ multiplex PCR, and its TCRdb copy is limited to in-frame clones, with some not included. This repertoire comprises 40,000 to 55,000 clones; its ten largest clones make up about 1.2%. Sequencing was performed on blood buffy coat. The TCR sequence derives from a woman aged 18 to 75 with a cervical HPV16 infection that either progressed to CIN3+ or cleared (not recorded which). This chain uses TRBV5-1 with TRBJ1-2; 9 bases match TRBD1. The CDR3 reads CASSSLQGAQFGYTF. Partial CDR3 DNA: TGCGCCAGCAGCTCTCTACAGGGGGCGCAATTTGGC.